This TCR beta chain originates from a study of T cells after posttransplantation cyclophosphamide. Details on this clone: What it recognizes is unknown.

Study findings and constraints: Skin or GI-infiltrating T cells shared few TRB sequences with blood. Donor CD8+ memory clones often dominated recipient blood repertoires at later times.

On the day of bone marrow donation, the related graft donor provided peripheral blood. Profiled with immunoSEQ multiplex PCR; TCRdb holds only in-frame clones, not every one. Recorded here are tens of thousands of clones, none singletons. V lost 0 bases and J lost 9, with 8 bases in between. The CDR3 has 12 amino acids. CDR1 is MNHNY, CDR2 SVGAGI, per germline (reference sequence). The sample comprised PBMCs. The genes are TRBV6-6 and TRBJ2-5; no definite D call. The TCR sequence derives from a man aged 35 to 55 in good health, CMV-negative, and a related stem cell transplant donor. For the CDR3, the DNA is TGTGCCAGCAGTTACTCGATGGCTCCCCAGTACTTC. Its protein is CASSYSMAPQYF.